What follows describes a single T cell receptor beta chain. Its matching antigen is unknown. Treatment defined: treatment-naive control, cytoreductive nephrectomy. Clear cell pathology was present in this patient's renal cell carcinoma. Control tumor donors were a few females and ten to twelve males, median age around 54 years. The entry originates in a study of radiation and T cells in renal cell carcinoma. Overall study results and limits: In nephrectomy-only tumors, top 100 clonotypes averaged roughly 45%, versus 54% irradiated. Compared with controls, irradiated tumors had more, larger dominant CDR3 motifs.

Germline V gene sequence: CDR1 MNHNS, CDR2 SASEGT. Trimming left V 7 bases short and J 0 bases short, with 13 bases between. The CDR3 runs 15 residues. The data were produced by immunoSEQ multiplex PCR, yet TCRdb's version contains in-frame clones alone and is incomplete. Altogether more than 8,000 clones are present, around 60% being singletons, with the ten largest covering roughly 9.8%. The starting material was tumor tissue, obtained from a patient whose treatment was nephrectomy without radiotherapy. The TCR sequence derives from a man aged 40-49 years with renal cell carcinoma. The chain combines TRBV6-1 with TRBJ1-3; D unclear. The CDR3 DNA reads TGTGCCAGCATGCGAGATTTTAACTCTGGAAACACCATATATTTT. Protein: CASMRDFNSGNTIYF.